This passage covers 21 T cell receptor beta chains from one sample sequenced in a study of blood T cell repertoires in COVID-19. Clones were sequenced by immunoSEQ multiplex PCR, and TCRdb holds only the in-frame ones, with some missing. The sample has about 280,000 clones; nearly 90% are singletons. Sequencing was done on a sample of PBMCs or T cells enriched from blood (not recorded which). These receptors all stem from a young woman with acute COVID-19.

The V and J genes are TRBV19 and TRBJ1-2; D not certain. The germline V gene has CDR1 LNHDA and CDR2 SQIVND (reference sequence). This CDR3 is built from 14 residues. The V end was cut by 6 bases, the J end by 3 bases, with 14 bases between. The CDR3 bases are TGTGCCAGTAGCCGAAGGGAGTCCTACTATGGCTACACCTTC. This codes for CASSRRESYYGYTF.

Only a few counts were recorded for this clone. The chain links TRBV27 to TRBJ1-5, with 9 positions matching TRBD1. The CDR3 loop spans 18 amino acids. Trimming took 0 bases from V and 6 from J; bases not matched to a gene: 12. CDR1 and CDR2 (germline): MNHEY, SMNVEV (reference sequence). Written as DNA, the CDR3 is TGTGCCAGCAGTTTATCGGGATTACAGGGGGCCCACACTCAGCCCCAGCATTTT. It specifies CASSLSGLQGAHTQPQHF.

This chain links TRBV27 with TRBJ2-1; D uncertain. V was shortened by 2 bases and J by 10 bases, with 12 bases between the two germline ends. CDR3 length equals 13 residues. Germline V gives CDR1 MNHEY, CDR2 SMNVEV (reference sequence). CDR3 DNA: TGTGCCAGCAGTTTAAACCCCGGCAGGGAGCAGTTCTTC. This gives the protein CASSLNPGREQFF.

V and J are TRBV27 and TRBJ2-7, with 9 bases lining up with TRBD2. The CDR3 covers 15 residues. V gave up 6 bases and J gave up 7 bases; unmatched junction bases: 13. The germline V gene has CDR1 MNHEY and CDR2 SMNVEV (reference sequence). The CDR3 loop reads CASRLLGSGSREQYF. DNA of the CDR3: TGTGCCAGCAGACTTTTAGGTAGCGGGAGCCGAGAGCAGTACTTC.

This sequence joins TRBV18 and TRBJ1-1; the D is unclear. The CDR3 length is 19 residues. The germline V gene encodes CDR1 KGHSH and CDR2 LQKENI. V gave up 0 bases and J gave up 1 base, with 21 bases separating them. The CDR3 loop reads CASSPPISLKNAPNTEAFF. Written as DNA, the CDR3 is TGTGCCAGCTCACCACCAATTAGTTTGAAAAACGCCCCGAACACTGAAGCTTTCTTT.

This rearrangement joins TRBV28 to TRBJ1-6, with TRBD1 matching 8 bases. V shed 6 bases, J shed 2 bases, and the junction held 12 bases outside the gene matches. The CDR3 runs 18 residues. The germline V gene has CDR1 MDHEN and CDR2 SYDVKM. CDR3 sequence reads: CASRKDRVRLPYNSPLHF. The CDR3 coding sequence is TGTGCCAGCAGAAAGGACAGGGTTCGTTTGCCCTATAATTCACCCCTCCACTTT.

The J gene is TRBJ1-3, the V gene TRBV19, with 8 bases matching TRBD1. Trimming removed 6 bases from V and 4 bases from J; junction bases left unmatched: 11. Germline V lookup: CDR1 LNHDA, CDR2 SQIVND (reference sequence). There are 16 residues in the CDR3. The CDR3 region is CASSLQSGQGGNTIYF. CDR3 DNA sequence: TGTGCCAGTAGCCTCCAGTCCGGACAGGGAGGAAACACCATATATTTT.

The V and J genes are TRBV4-1 and TRBJ2-7, with a tentative D call TRBD2 (5 bases). The CDR3 is made up of 17 amino acids. From germline, CDR1 is MGHRA and CDR2 YSYEKL. Trimming left V 1 base short and J 3 bases short, with 19 bases between. The CDR3 sequence: CASSQGDTRSHYYEQYF. CDR3 sequence (DNA): TGCGCCAGCAGCCAAGGAGACACTAGGTCCCACTACTACGAGCAGTACTTC.

The V call is TRBV5-1, the J call TRBJ2-7, with 7 bases lining up with TRBD1. The J segment lost 3 bases and the V segment lost 6 bases, leaving 6 bases of the junction unmatched. The V gene's germline CDR1 is SGHRS and CDR2 YFSETQ. The CDR3 is 13 residues long. CDR3 region: CASTLDRDYEQYF. For the CDR3, the DNA is TGCGCCAGCACTCTCGACAGGGACTACGAGCAGTACTTC.

V is TRBV7-9 and J is TRBJ2-2, with 7 nucleotides matching TRBD2. Germline V gene sequence: CDR1 SEHNR, CDR2 FQNEAQ (reference sequence). This CDR3 is 17 amino acids long. Trimming at V came to 7 bases and at J to 4 bases, leaving 15 bases not matched to a gene. CDR3 loop: CASTFLASGIFTGELFF. CDR3 DNA sequence: TGTGCCAGCACCTTTTTGGCCAGCGGGATTTTCACCGGGGAGCTGTTTTTT.

The chain links TRBV28 to TRBJ1-3; TRBD1 matches at 9 bases. CDR3 length: 17 residues. The trim removed 3 bases at V and 8 bases at J, leaving 14 bases unmatched. Looked up from germline, CDR1 is MDHEN and CDR2 is SYDVKM. The CDR3 is CASSFPSRGQGYDTIYF. The CDR3 DNA sequence: TGTGCCAGCAGTTTTCCCTCCCGAGGACAGGGGTACGACACCATATATTTT.

V gene TRBV9 combines with J gene TRBJ2-5; 11 nucleotides line up with TRBD2. The CDR3 sequence is 16 residues long. V dropped 4 bases and J dropped 0; count of bases not matched to a gene: 5. CDR1 is SGDLS, CDR2 YYNGEE, per germline. The CDR3 spells CASSPGLAAYQETQYF. CDR3 bases: TGTGCCAGCAGCCCGGGACTAGCGGCGTACCAAGAGACCCAGTACTTC. The complete variable domain, with remaining parts taken from reference TRBV9 and TRBJ2-5, reads DSGVTQTPKHLITATGQRVTLRCSPRSGDLSVYWYQQSLDQGLQFLIQYYNGEERAKGNILERFSAQQFPDLHSELNLSSLELGDSALYFCASSPGLAAYQETQYFGPGTRLLVL.

The chain is built from TRBV9 and TRBJ2-7; 7 bases fit TRBD2. J gave up 6 bases and V 3 bases, and 9 bases lay outside the gene matches. The CDR3 contains 14 residues. CDR1 is SGDLS and CDR2 is YYNGEE in the germline V gene. The CDR3 DNA reads TGTGCCAGCAGCGCAATTGGGTCGGGGGGCGAGCAGTACTTC. It yields the protein CASSAIGSGGEQYF.

The chain couples TRBV11-2 to TRBJ2-2, with 8 bases that match TRBD2. The CDR3 spans 15 residues. The V segment lost 4 bases and the J segment 2 bases; nucleotides outside the gene matches: 3. CDR1 and CDR2 (germline): SGHAT, FQNNGV. CDR3 sequence reads: CASSSVAGNTGELFF. CDR3 in DNA: TGTGCCAGCAGCTCGGTAGCGGGAAACACCGGGGAGCTGTTTTTT.

This rearrangement joins TRBV4-3 to TRBJ2-1, with TRBD2 matching over 9 bases. Trimming removed 0 bases from V and 1 base from J; junction bases left unmatched: 10. The CDR3 is made up of 19 amino acids. Germline V gives CDR1 LGHNA, CDR2 YSLEER. The CDR3 nucleotides are TGCGCCAGCAGCCAAGATCCCCCAATTAGCGGGAGTTCCTACAATGAGCAGTTCTTC. Encoded protein: CASSQDPPISGSSYNEQFF.

V is TRBV4-1 and J is TRBJ1-2; 12 positions agree with TRBD1. The CDR3 consists of 16 residues. The germline gives CDR1 MGHRA, CDR2 YSYEKL. V lost 1 base and J lost 2; bases outside the gene matches: 2. The CDR3 nucleotides are TGCGCCAGCAGCCAAGTCGGGACAGGGGGCAACTATGGCTACACCTTC. Its translation is CASSQVGTGGNYGYTF.

CDR3 amino acids: CASSMTGSTYEQYF. In DNA form, the CDR3 reads TGTGCCAGCAGCATGACAGGCTCCACCTACGAGCAGTACTTC. This sequence joins TRBV7-2 and TRBJ2-7; TRBD1 might be the D (6 bases). Germline V CDR1 and CDR2: SGHTA, FQGNSA. V was clipped by 5 bases and J by 2 bases, with 13 bases between them. The CDR3 is made up of 14 amino acids.

The CDR3 DNA reads as TGTGCCAGCAGCTTAGGCTCCGGGTCTAATACTGGCTACACCTTC. This translates into CASSLGSGSNTGYTF. The rearrangement links TRBV7-9 to TRBJ1-2; D is undetermined. CDR3 size: 15 residues. Germline CDR1 SEHNR, CDR2 FQNEAQ (reference sequence). The germline V and J ends were trimmed by 1 base and 7 bases, with 16 bases remaining between them.

V usage is TRBV6-5 and J usage is TRBJ1-1, with TRBD1 identical over 10 bases. The CDR3 spans 13 residues. Germline CDR1 and CDR2: MNHEY and SVGAGI. Trimming took 5 bases from V and 7 from J; bases not matched to a gene: 4. The CDR3 is CASSPGQGIEAFF. The CDR3, as DNA: TGTGCCAGCAGTCCGGGACAGGGGATTGAAGCTTTCTTT.

CDR3 coding DNA: TGTGCCAGTATCCAGACAGCTGCTAACTATGGCTACACCTTC. It encodes CASIQTAANYGYTF. The chain couples TRBV19 to TRBJ1-2; the D gene is possibly TRBD1 (5 bases). The CDR3 loop spans 14 amino acids. V lost 7 bases to trimming and J lost 0 bases, with 12 bases between them. The V gene's germline CDR1 is LNHDA and CDR2 SQIVND (reference sequence).

The rearrangement joins TRBV27 to TRBJ1-6, with D possibly being TRBD1 (5 bases). This CDR3 spans 14 amino acids. V was trimmed by 2 bases and J by 8 bases, leaving 10 bases between them. From germline, CDR1 is MNHEY and CDR2 SMNVEV (reference sequence). The CDR3 DNA reads TGTGCCAGCAGTTTAGGACTAGGGGATTCACCCCTCCACTTT. It yields the protein CASSLGLGDSPLHF.